The rows below give T cell receptor beta chains drawn from one sample of a study of blood T cell repertoires in COVID-19. Profiled with immunoSEQ multiplex PCR; TCRdb holds only in-frame clones, not every one. The sample contains roughly 250,000 clones, 75% to 90% of which appear only once. The sample comprised peripheral blood. These receptors came from a man aged 25 to 40 with acute or convalescent COVID-19. CDR3s include the opening cysteine and the closing phenylalanine or tryptophan. The order of the fields is J gene, D gene, V gene, clone size, CDR3 DNA, CDR3 protein. D genes are given only for firm matches. Clone size is not always given. Where it is, it says once, few, many or a class for expanded clones.

J: TRBJ2-5; D: TRBD2; V: TRBV24-1; size: .; DNA: TGTGCCACCAGTGATTCCCTTTCTAGCGGGAGGGCCCGGTCTGAGACCCAGTACTTC; CDR3: CATSDSLSSGRARSETQYF
J: TRBJ2-3; D: .; V: TRBV4-2; size: few; DNA: TGTGCCAGCAGCCAAGATCGGCTAGTCGGAGATACGCAGTATTTT; CDR3: CASSQDRLVGDTQYF
J: TRBJ2-7; D: .; V: TRBV6-2/TRBV6-3; size: .; DNA: TGTGCCAGCAGTTACCACATTCACGAGCAGTACTTC; CDR3: CASSYHIHEQYF
J: TRBJ2-1; D: .; V: TRBV6-5; size: few; DNA: TGTGCCAGCAGTTATCTAGGGGAAACAAACAATGAGCAGTTCTTC; CDR3: CASSYLGETNNEQFF
J: TRBJ1-2; D: .; V: TRBV7-9; size: .; DNA: TGTGCCAGCAGCCCCAGTGATGGCTACACCTTC; CDR3: CASSPSDGYTF
J: TRBJ2-7; D: .; V: TRBV27; size: few; DNA: TGTGCCAGCAGTTTAGTTATGGGAGGCGGACGCATAACCTACGAGCAGTACTTC; CDR3: CASSLVMGGGRITYEQYF
J: TRBJ1-5; D: TRBD1; V: TRBV28; size: .; DNA: TGTGCCAGCAGTCGAACCCGACAGGGGGCAAGTCAGCCCCAGCATTTT; CDR3: CASSRTRQGASQPQHF
J: TRBJ2-1; D: .; V: TRBV4-1; size: .; DNA: TGCGCCAGCAGCCGCTCCCCCGGAGTAGCGGCTCCCAATGAGCAGTTCTTC; CDR3: CASSRSPGVAAPNEQFF
J: TRBJ1-1; D: .; V: TRBV18; size: .; DNA: TGTGCCAGCTCACTTAAAACTGAAGCTTTCTTT; CDR3: CASSLKTEAFF
J: TRBJ1-2; D: .; V: TRBV19; size: .; DNA: TGTGCCAGTAGTGGTCCGGGATCGAAGATAACTAACTATGGCTACACCTTC; CDR3: CASSGPGSKITNYGYTF
J: TRBJ2-3; D: .; V: TRBV12-3/TRBV12-4; size: .; DNA: TGTGCCAGCAGTTTTCGGGCGGGATTGTATTTT; CDR3: CASSFRAGLYF
J: TRBJ2-7; D: TRBD1; V: TRBV19; size: .; DNA: TGTGCCAGTAGTGCCCTGGGGACAGGGAGGCACGAGCAGTACTTC; CDR3: CASSALGTGRHEQYF